This T cell receptor beta chain is from a study of cytotoxic CD8 clonotypes in ibrutinib-treated CLL. Study context: Response samples were obtained once patients had received a median roughly 11 months of treatment, range 6 to 36. Study-wide findings and caveats: The study found public clonotypes uncommon, contracting or stable on treatment.

The CDR3 extends over 17 amino acids. Germline V gene sequence: CDR1 KGHSH, CDR2 LQKENI. The ends lost 8 bases at V and 4 bases at J; junction bases unmatched: 17. As regards this clone: Antigen specificity is unknown.

Repertoires were generated with immunoSEQ multiplex PCR, while TCRdb's copy carries only in-frame clones and drops some. The table lists approximately 300,000 clones, around four fifths of them singletons. The sample here was PBMCs, taken before ibrutinib treatment. The chain employs TRBV18 and TRBJ2-1, with 7 bases aligning to TRBD2. The clonotype was recovered from a human donor with chronic lymphocytic leukemia. CDR3 sequence (DNA): TGTGCCAGCCCGCCGGGGAAAGCGGGACTGTTGTACAATGAGCAGTTCTTC. Translating gives CASPPGKAGLLYNEQFF.